This passage covers 27 T cell receptor beta chains from one sample sequenced in a study of shared clonotypes between healthy human individuals. The repertoire was sequenced with immunoSEQ multiplex PCR; TCRdb's copy has only in-frame clones and lacks some. The table lists 800,000 to 1,200,000 clones, approximately 80% of them singletons, with about 0.52% in the top ten. Sequencing used memory CD4+ T cells from PBMCs. Subset of the sample: CD45RA-negative fraction. The receptors were gathered from a man younger than 35 in good health. Some clones in this sample may be carry-over from other donors' samples.

This chain joins TRBV7-3 and TRBJ1-4; TRBD1 agrees at 8 bases. Germline CDR1 SGHTA, CDR2 FQGTGA. The CDR3 covers 15 residues. V lost 5 bases and J lost 5; bases outside the gene matches: 7. The CDR3 DNA reads TGTGCCAGCAGCGTCTCAGGGGGCAAGAATGAAAAACTGTTTTTT. Protein: CASSVSGGKNEKLFF.

This sequence joins TRBV5-6 and TRBJ1-2; 7 bases map to TRBD1. The CDR3 totals 14 residues. From germline, CDR1 is SGHDT and CDR2 YYEEEE. The trim removed 2 bases at V and 5 bases at J, leaving 6 bases unmatched. The CDR3 reads CASSLGRGLYGYTF. The CDR3 nucleotides read TGTGCCAGCAGCTTAGGTAGGGGGCTATATGGCTACACCTTC.

About this clone: Other DNA sequences in the sample encode the same CDR3. The chain couples TRBV7-2 to TRBJ1-5; TRBD1 agrees at 7 bases. The length of the CDR3 is 14 residues. Germline trimming cut 3 bases from V and 5 bases from J; bases unmatched to any gene: 4. Germline CDR1 SGHTA, CDR2 FQGNSA. The CDR3 protein is CASSFRQGDQPQHF. The CDR3 DNA reads TGTGCCAGCAGCTTTAGACAGGGAGATCAGCCCCAGCATTTT.

The chain recombines TRBV6-5 with TRBJ1-1, with D maybe TRBD1 (6 bases). Between the trimmed V and J ends, which lost 9 bases and 6 bases, there was a span of 17 bases. Germline V gene data show CDR1 as MNHEY and CDR2 as SVGAGI. The CDR3 spans 13 residues. This CDR3 reads CASRGAWLAEAFF. CDR3 DNA: TGTGCCAGTAGGGGGGCCTGGTTAGCTGAAGCTTTCTTT.

This chain links TRBV28 with TRBJ1-5, with D uncertain. CDR3 length: 14 amino acids. V was pared by 8 bases and J by 2 bases, with 13 bases between. Looked up from germline, CDR1 is MDHEN and CDR2 is SYDVKM. This CDR3 reads CASEGTMGNQPQHF. In nucleotides, the CDR3 is TGTGCCAGCGAGGGAACCATGGGCAATCAGCCCCAGCATTTT.

The V call is TRBV11-2, the J call TRBJ2-5; no firm D call. The germline gives CDR1 SGHAT, CDR2 FQNNGV. There are 14 residues in the CDR3. Trimming cost V 2 bases and J 8 bases, with 15 bases left between them. The CDR3 is CASSLTTLAVTQYF. The DNA of the CDR3 is TGTGCCAGCAGCTTAACAACTCTGGCGGTCACCCAGTACTTC.

The chain uses TRBV6-6 and TRBJ1-3; no reliable D call. Per germline, CDR1 MNHNY and CDR2 SVGAGI (reference sequence). The V gene lost 7 bases and the J gene lost 0 bases, with 16 bases spanning the gap. This CDR3 comprises 16 residues. CDR3 sequence (DNA): TGTGCCAGCATCTTCCAGCGCACAGTCTCTGGAAACACCATATATTTT. Translated: CASIFQRTVSGNTIYF.

The gene calls are TRBV5-5 and TRBJ1-5; D perhaps matches TRBD1 (6 bases). The germline CDR1 and CDR2 sequences are SGHKS and YYEKEE (reference sequence). Between the trimmed V and J ends, which lost 0 bases and 2 bases, there was a span of 9 bases. This CDR3 comprises 15 residues. CDR3 in amino acids: CASSLVAGGNQPQHF. The CDR3 nucleotides read TGTGCCAGCAGCTTGGTGGCAGGGGGCAATCAGCCCCAGCATTTT.

The chain carries TRBV7-2 and TRBJ2-7; 8 nucleotides line up with TRBD2. Trimming cost V 5 bases and J 2 bases; bases outside gene matches: 11. CDR1 is SGHTA and CDR2 is FQGNSA in the germline V gene. The CDR3 extends over 16 amino acids. The CDR3 DNA reads as TGTGCCAGCAGCCCACCGTCTAGCGGGCCTACCTACGAGCAGTACTTC. It encodes CASSPPSSGPTYEQYF.

The sample holds one count of this clone. The chain combines TRBV2 with TRBJ1-2; a weak D match, TRBD1 (5 bases). V was clipped by 6 bases and J by 6 bases, with 17 bases between them. The CDR3 runs 14 residues. Germline CDR1 is SNHLY and CDR2 is FYNNEI. In DNA, the CDR3 is TGTGCCAGCAGCCACTTAACAGGTTGGCATGGCTACACCTTC. This translates into CASSHLTGWHGYTF.

The rearrangement joins TRBV28 to TRBJ1-1; D gene unclear. Trimming took 3 bases from V and 0 from J, leaving 11 bases between them. CDR3 length: 15 amino acids. CDR1 is MDHEN, CDR2 SYDVKM, per germline. As DNA, the CDR3 is TGTGCCAGCAGTTTTGGTAGTTGGGTGAACACTGAAGCTTTCTTT. Translation gives CASSFGSWVNTEAFF.

The chain recombines TRBV4-1 with TRBJ1-5; 9 positions match TRBD1. Germline V lookup: CDR1 MGHRA, CDR2 YSYEKL. With 0 bases clipped from V and 7 bases from J, the junction kept 10 bases outside the gene matches. The CDR3 extends over 17 amino acids. CDR3 bases: TGCGCCAGCAGCCAAGATCAAATACAGGGGGCAGAGCAGCCCCAGCATTTT. Its translation is CASSQDQIQGAEQPQHF.

The chain employs TRBV5-4 and TRBJ2-5; D unclear. The V end was cut by 2 bases, the J end by 5 bases, with 13 bases between. This CDR3 has 14 residues. Germline lookup yields CDR1 SGHNT and CDR2 YYREEE (reference sequence). The CDR3, as DNA: TGTGCCAGCAGCTTCCGTAGTGTTACGGAGACCCAGTACTTC. It codes for CASSFRSVTETQYF.

The chain links TRBV5-1 to TRBJ2-2; 10 bases match TRBD2. CDR3 length: 18 residues. Germline values: CDR1 SGHRS, CDR2 YFSETQ. V trimming: 3 bases; J trimming: 6 bases; junction bases outside the gene matches: 14. The CDR3 DNA follows: TGCGCCAGCAGCTCAGATAAACGGGCTAGCGGGAGTCCCGGGGAGCTGTTTTTT. Protein: CASSSDKRASGSPGELFF.

The gene calls are TRBV2 and TRBJ1-1; a possible D gene is TRBD1 (6 bases). CDR3 size: 15 residues. From germline, CDR1 is SNHLY and CDR2 FYNNEI. V lost 2 bases and J 6 bases, leaving 16 bases between the germline ends. The CDR3 loop reads CASSESGGHGAEAFF. The CDR3 DNA sequence: TGTGCCAGCAGTGAATCTGGGGGACATGGGGCTGAAGCTTTCTTT. The variable domain in full, with the rest retrieved from reference TRBV2 and TRBJ1-1, is EPEVTQTPSHQVTQMGQEVILRCVPISNHLYFYWYRQILGQKVEFLVSFYNNEISEKSEIFDDQFSVERPDGSNFTLKIRSTKLEDSAMYFCASSESGGHGAEAFFGQGTRLTVV.

This clone was found a few times. V is TRBV6-5 and J is TRBJ2-1; 8 bases are a match to TRBD1. This CDR3 region has 15 residues. CDR1 is MNHEY, CDR2 SVGAGI, per germline. V lost 5 bases, J lost 4 bases, and 7 bases stayed unmatched. CDR3 DNA sequence: TGTGCCAGCAGTAAGGAGGGACAGGATTACAATGAGCAGTTCTTC. Protein sequence: CASSKEGQDYNEQFF.

This chain links TRBV6-5 with TRBJ2-5, with D maybe TRBD1 (6 bases). The CDR3 covers 13 residues. With 2 bases removed from V and 11 bases from J, the gap between germline ends came to 15 bases. The germline CDR1 and CDR2 sequences are MNHEY and SVGAGI. The CDR3 protein is CASSYVGQGEQYF. Written as DNA, the CDR3 is TGTGCCAGCAGTTACGTGGGACAAGGGGAGCAGTACTTC.

This chain connects TRBV14 to TRBJ1-3; D remains unclear. The V end lost 3 bases, the J end lost 0 bases, and 3 bases lay between the germline ends. CDR1 and CDR2 from the germline V gene are SGHDN and FVKESK. The CDR3 is 13 residues long. The CDR3 DNA sequence: TGTGCCAGCAGCCAGTTCTCTGGAAACACCATATATTTT. This encodes CASSQFSGNTIYF.

The chain has TRBV2 and TRBJ1-2, with a weak D call TRBD1 (6 bases). The CDR3 is 14 residues long. Per germline, CDR1 SNHLY and CDR2 FYNNEI. V was clipped by 6 bases and J by 8 bases, with 19 bases between them. In nucleotides, the CDR3 is TGTGCCAGCAGCCGGGACAACACCCCGGGGGGCTACACCTTC. Protein: CASSRDNTPGGYTF.

V and J are TRBV5-1 and TRBJ2-5; 9 bases fit TRBD1. V lost 3 bases and J lost 5; bases outside the gene matches: 2. The germline V gene encodes CDR1 SGHRS and CDR2 YFSETQ. The CDR3 has 13 amino acids. CDR3 region: CASSWGTGETQYF. The CDR3 coding sequence is TGCGCCAGCAGCTGGGGGACAGGGGAGACCCAGTACTTC.

The chain carries TRBV4-2 and TRBJ2-3; D is possibly TRBD2 (6 bases). The germline V gene encodes CDR1 LGHNA and CDR2 YNFKEQ. The CDR3 is 16 amino acids. Trimming took off 1 base at V and 1 base at J, with 12 bases between the two ends. CDR3: CASSQVQRARTDTQYF. CDR3 DNA: TGTGCCAGCAGCCAAGTACAGCGGGCCCGCACAGATACGCAGTATTTT.

The chain uses TRBV18 and TRBJ1-3, with D tentatively TRBD1 (6 bases). This CDR3 region has 16 residues. The germline V gene has CDR1 KGHSH and CDR2 LQKENI. Trimming cost V 6 bases and J 2 bases, with 17 bases left between them. CDR3 region: CASSPPGVFTGNTIYF. DNA of the CDR3: TGTGCCAGCTCGCCGCCAGGGGTTTTCACTGGAAACACCATATATTTT.

CDR3 region: CASSQVRPRAGNTIYF. DNA of the CDR3: TGCGCCAGCAGCCAAGTCCGTCCCAGGGCTGGAAACACCATATATTTT. V usage is TRBV4-1 and J usage is TRBJ1-3; possible D gene TRBD1, 5 bases. The CDR3 runs to 16 residues. Trimming took off 1 base at V and 2 bases at J, with 12 bases between the two ends. Germline assignment: CDR1 MGHRA and CDR2 YSYEKL.

This chain joins TRBV5-1 and TRBJ2-2, with 7 bases identical to TRBD1. With V trimmed by 7 bases and J by 6 bases, 3 bases remained unmatched. This CDR3 is built from 12 residues. Germline V gene data show CDR1 as SGHRS and CDR2 as YFSETQ. This CDR3 reads CASHRGAGELFF. The CDR3 DNA is TGCGCCAGCCACAGGGGAGCCGGGGAGCTGTTTTTT. The full variable domain, rest sourced from reference TRBV5-1 and TRBJ2-2, is KAGVTQTPRYLIKTRGQQVTLSCSPISGHRSVSWYQQTPGQGLQFLFEYFSETQRNKGNFPGRFSGRQFSNSRSEMNVSTLELGDSALYLCASHRGAGELFFGEGSRLTVL.

The rearrangement links TRBV10-3 to TRBJ2-7, with D possibly being TRBD2 (5 bases). Trimming pared 8 bases from V and 0 bases from J, leaving 11 bases between. This CDR3 comprises 13 residues. Germline V gene data show CDR1 as ENHRY and CDR2 as SYGVKD. DNA of the CDR3: TGTGCCATCGGGAGTGTCGTCTCCTACGAGCAGTACTTC. Translating it yields CAIGSVVSYEQYF.

The V gene is TRBV10-3, the J gene TRBJ2-5; a possible D gene is TRBD2 (6 bases). Per germline, CDR1 ENHRY and CDR2 SYGVKD. The germline V and J ends were trimmed by 1 base and 5 bases, with 8 bases remaining between them. This CDR3 has 13 residues. The CDR3 here is CAISEFLAETQYF. The CDR3 region has the DNA TGTGCCATCAGTGAGTTCCTAGCGGAGACCCAGTACTTC.

This clone was seen a single time. CDR3 bases: TGTGCCAGCAGCTTATGGTTACTAGCGGGCTACGAGCAGTACTTC. This sequence encodes CASSLWLLAGYEQYF. The rearrangement uses TRBV7-2 and TRBJ2-7; TRBD2 matches at 9 bases. V dropped 2 bases and J dropped 3; count of bases not matched to a gene: 5. The CDR3 consists of 15 residues. CDR1 is SGHTA, CDR2 FQGNSA, per germline. The full variable domain, in which reference TRBV7-2 and TRBJ2-7 provide the parts outside the CDR3, is GAGVSQSPSNKVTEKGKDVELRCDPISGHTALYWYRQSLGQGLEFLIYFQGNSAPDKSGLPSDRFSAERTGGSVSTLTIQRTQQEDSAVYLCASSLWLLAGYEQYFGPGTRLTVT.